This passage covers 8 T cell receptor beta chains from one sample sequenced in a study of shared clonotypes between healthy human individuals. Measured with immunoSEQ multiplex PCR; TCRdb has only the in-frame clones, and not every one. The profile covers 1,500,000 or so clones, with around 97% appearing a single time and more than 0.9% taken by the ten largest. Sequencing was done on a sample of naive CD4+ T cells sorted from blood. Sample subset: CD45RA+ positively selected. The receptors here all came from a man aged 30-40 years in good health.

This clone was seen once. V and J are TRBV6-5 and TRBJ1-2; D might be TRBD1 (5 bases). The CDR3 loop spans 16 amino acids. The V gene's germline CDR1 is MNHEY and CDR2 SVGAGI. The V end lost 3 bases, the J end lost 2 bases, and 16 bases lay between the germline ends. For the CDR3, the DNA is TGTGCCAGCAGTTATGTTGTCGGGAGGGGCAACTATGGCTACACCTTC. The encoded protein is CASSYVVGRGNYGYTF.

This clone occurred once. CDR3 amino acids: CAISPDGRDNEQFF. In DNA form, the CDR3 reads TGTGCCATATCCCCGGATGGCAGGGACAATGAGCAGTTCTTC. The chain links TRBV10-3 to TRBJ2-1, with a weak D call TRBD1 (5 bases). This CDR3 has 14 amino acids. V was cut by 9 bases and J by 5 bases, with 17 bases left in between. CDR1 is ENHRY, CDR2 SYGVKD, per germline.

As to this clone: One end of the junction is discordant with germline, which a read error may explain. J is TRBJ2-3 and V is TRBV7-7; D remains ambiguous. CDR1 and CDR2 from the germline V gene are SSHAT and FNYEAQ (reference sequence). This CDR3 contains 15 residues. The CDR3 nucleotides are TGTGCTAGCAGCGCGGACGGCCTACGCACAGATACGCAGTATTTT. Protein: CASSADGLRTDTQYF.

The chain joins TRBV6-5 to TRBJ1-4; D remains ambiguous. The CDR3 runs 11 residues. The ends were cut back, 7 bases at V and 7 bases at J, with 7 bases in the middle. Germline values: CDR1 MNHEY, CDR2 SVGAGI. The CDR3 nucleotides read TGTGCCAGCAAATTAGGTGAAAAACTGTTTTTT. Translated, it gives CASKLGEKLFF.

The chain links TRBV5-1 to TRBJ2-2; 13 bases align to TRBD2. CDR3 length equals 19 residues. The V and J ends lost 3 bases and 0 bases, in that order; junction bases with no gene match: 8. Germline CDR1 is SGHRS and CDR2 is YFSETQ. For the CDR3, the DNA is TGCGCCAGCAGCTCTAGACTAGCGGGAGGCACAGCGAACACCGGGGAGCTGTTTTTT. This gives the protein CASSSRLAGGTANTGELFF.

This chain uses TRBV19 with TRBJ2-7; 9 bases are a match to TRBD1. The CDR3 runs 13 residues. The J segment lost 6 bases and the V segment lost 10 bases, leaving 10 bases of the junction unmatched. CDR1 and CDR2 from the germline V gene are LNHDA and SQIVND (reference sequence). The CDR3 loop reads CATRGQGRGEQYF. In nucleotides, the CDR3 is TGTGCCACCAGAGGACAGGGGAGGGGCGAGCAGTACTTC.

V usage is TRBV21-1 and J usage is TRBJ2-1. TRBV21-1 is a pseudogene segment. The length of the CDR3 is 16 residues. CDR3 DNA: TGTGCCAGCAGCCTAGTGCCTGGGCGGAAACACAATGAGCAGTTCTTC. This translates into CASSLVPGRKHNEQFF.

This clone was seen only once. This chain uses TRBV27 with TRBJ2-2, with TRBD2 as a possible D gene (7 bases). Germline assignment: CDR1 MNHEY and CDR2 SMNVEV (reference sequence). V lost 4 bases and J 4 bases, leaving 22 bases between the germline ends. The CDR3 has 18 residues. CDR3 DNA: TGTGCCAGCAGTTCCCAGGGGTGGCGGGAGTTCGGCACCGGGGAGCTGTTTTTT. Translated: CASSSQGWREFGTGELFF.